This T cell receptor beta chain was sequenced for a study of identical twins. Study conclusions and caveats: Within monozygotic twins, out-of-frame TCR alpha sharing was underestimated by the models. Because invariant MAIT and iNKT cells could be present, zero-insertion analyses could be partly confounded. Twin pairs had excess sharing that was weaker in beta out-of-frame sequences. Researchers reported excess low generation probability among twin-shared out-of-frame alpha sequences.

V was shortened by 4 bases and J by 3 bases, with 12 bases between the two germline ends. The CDR3 runs 14 residues. The V gene's germline CDR1 is SGHTA and CDR2 FQGNSA. TCRdb re-called the 5' RACE reads with MiXCR, one entry per CDR3 protein. The repertoire holds 1.5 million or so distinct CDR3 sequences, about 31% seen once, with about 0.27% in the top ten. About this clonotype itself: As yet, its antigen is unknown.

The TCR originated in a newborn girl in good health. Source material: cord blood. The chain recombines TRBV7-2 with TRBJ1-1; no clear D. CDR3 DNA: TGTGCCAGCAGCTCCCACTGGGATCACACTGAAGCTTTCTTT. This gives the protein CASSSHWDHTEAFF. The full variable domain, in which reference TRBV7-2 and TRBJ1-1 provide the parts outside the CDR3, is GAGVSQSPSNKVTEKGKDVELRCDPISGHTALYWYRQSLGQGLEFLIYFQGNSAPDKSGLPSDRFSAERTGGSVSTLTIQRTQQEDSAVYLCASSSHWDHTEAFFGQGTRLTVV.